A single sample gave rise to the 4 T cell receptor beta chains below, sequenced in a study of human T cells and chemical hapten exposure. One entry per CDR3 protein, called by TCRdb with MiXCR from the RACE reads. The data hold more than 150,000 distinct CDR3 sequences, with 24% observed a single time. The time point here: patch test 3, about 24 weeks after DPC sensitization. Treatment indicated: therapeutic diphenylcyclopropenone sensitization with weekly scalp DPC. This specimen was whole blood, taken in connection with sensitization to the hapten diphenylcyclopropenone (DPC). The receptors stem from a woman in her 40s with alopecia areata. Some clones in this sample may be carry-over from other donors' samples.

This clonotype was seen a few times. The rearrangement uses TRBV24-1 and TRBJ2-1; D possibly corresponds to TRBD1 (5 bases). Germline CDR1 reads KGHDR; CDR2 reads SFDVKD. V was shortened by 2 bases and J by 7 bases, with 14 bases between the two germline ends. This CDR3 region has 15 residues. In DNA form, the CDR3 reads TGTGCCACCAGTGATTGGGGCCAGGGCGTGAATGAGCAGTTCTTC. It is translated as CATSDWGQGVNEQFF.

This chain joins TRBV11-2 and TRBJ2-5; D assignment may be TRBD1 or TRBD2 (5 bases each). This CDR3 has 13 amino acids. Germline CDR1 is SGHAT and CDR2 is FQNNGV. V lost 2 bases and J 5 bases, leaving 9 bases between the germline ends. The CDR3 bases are TGTGCCAGCAGCTTACGCAGGGAGGAGACCCAGTACTTC. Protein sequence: CASSLRREETQYF.

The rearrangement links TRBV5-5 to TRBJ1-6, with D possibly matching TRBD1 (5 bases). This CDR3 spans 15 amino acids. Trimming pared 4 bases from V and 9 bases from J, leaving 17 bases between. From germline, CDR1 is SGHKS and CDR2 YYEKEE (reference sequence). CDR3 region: CASSLGPSQGSPLHF. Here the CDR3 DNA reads TGTGCCAGCAGCCTAGGACCCTCGCAGGGTTCACCCCTCCACTTT.

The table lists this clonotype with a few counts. CDR3 nucleotide sequence: TGTGCCAGCACATCCCAGGGGCAGTTTGAAGCTTTCTTT. It codes for CASTSQGQFEAFF. The V call is TRBV27, the J call TRBJ1-1, with D possibly TRBD1 on 6 matching bases. Germline-derived CDR1 and CDR2 are MNHEY and SMNVEV (reference sequence). The germline V and J ends were trimmed by 7 bases and 7 bases, with 16 bases remaining between them. The CDR3 spans 13 residues.